This T cell receptor (beta chain) was captured by sequencing in a study of CD8 T cells in ankylosing spondylitis. Notes on the study in general: Typical of ankylosing spondylitis blood, it appeared, was a TCR beta motif of under 10 highly homologous variants. Disease-linked clones were CD8+ and relatively rare in peripheral blood. As reported, disease-linked clones showed significant enrichment in matched ankylosing spondylitis synovial fluid. In synovial fluid and blood from reactive arthritis, some motif variants were previously reported.

In this sample, this clonotype turned up a few times. Its antigen remains unknown. The authors made TCR beta libraries by quantitative 5'-RACE with molecular barcodes. TCRdb itself ran the 5' RACE reads through MiXCR, one entry per CDR3 protein. The sample gives fewer than 450,000 distinct CDR3 sequences, approximately 17% of which show up once; just over 1% is in the top ten. Germline V gives CDR1 SEHNR, CDR2 FQNEAQ (reference sequence). V shed 5 bases, J shed 4 bases, and the junction held 8 bases outside the gene matches. The CDR3 totals 15 residues. Sequencing input: blood, either unsorted or a sorted T cell fraction (not recorded which). This TCR was sampled from a male donor with ankylosing spondylitis. The chain employs TRBV7-9 and TRBJ1-2; 9 bases fit TRBD1. The CDR3 DNA reads TGTGCCAGCAGCCCGCGGGACAGGGTTTTCTATGGCTACACCTTC. Encoded protein: CASSPRDRVFYGYTF.